Listed here are 15 T cell receptor beta chains from one sample, sequenced in a study of regulatory T cells in long-lasting Graves disease. Time point noted: newly diagnosed GD, antithyroid drugs for less than 3 months. Extracted PBMC RNA gave rise to the TCR library. iRepertoire HTBI primers and Arm-PCR of CDR3 regions built TCR beta libraries. TCRdb independently ran MiXCR on the multiplex PCR reads; one entry per CDR3 protein. The sample shows 350,000 to 450,000 distinct CDR3 sequences, over 12% of them seen only once. These data are also associated with another study on T cells in Graves' hyperthyroidism and ophthalmopathy.

The specimen comprised peripheral blood mononuclear cells (PBMCs), sampled at new diagnosis, from a patient treated with antithyroid drugs. All receptors derive from a woman between 40 and 50 years old with Graves disease.

This chain uses TRBV28 with TRBJ1-2; D remains ambiguous. Trimming left V 2 bases short and J 13 bases short, with 11 bases between. The CDR3 consists of 11 residues. Germline values: CDR1 MDHEN, CDR2 SYDVKM. The DNA for the CDR3 is TGTGCCAGCAGTTTAAGCGGCCGGGGCACCTTC. It specifies CASSLSGRGTF.

This clonotype was recorded many times. The genes are TRBV19 and TRBJ2-3; 8 bases agree with TRBD1. The V gene's germline CDR1 is LNHDA and CDR2 SQIVND (reference sequence). The CDR3 loop spans 16 amino acids. J was trimmed by 1 base and V by 6 bases; bases with no gene match: 9. CDR3 loop: CASSRLGTGGTDTQYF. The CDR3, as DNA: TGTGCCAGTAGCCGCCTTGGGACAGGCGGCACAGATACGCAGTATTTT.

CDR3 sequence: CASSFSAGSANYGYTF. The CDR3 DNA reads TGTGCCAGCAGTTTCAGTGCAGGGTCCGCTAACTATGGCTACACCTTC. The chain carries TRBV28 and TRBJ1-2; the D gene is possibly TRBD1 (5 bases). V gave up 3 bases and J gave up 0 bases, with 14 bases separating them. The CDR3 contains 16 residues. In germline, CDR1 is MDHEN, CDR2 SYDVKM.

This clonotype appeared a few times. The chain carries TRBV9 and TRBJ2-7; the match to TRBD2 covers 7 bases. The CDR3 is 15 amino acids. Looked up from germline, CDR1 is SGDLS and CDR2 is YYNGEE. The trim removed 0 bases at V and 1 base at J, leaving 4 bases unmatched. CDR3 protein: CASSVASSGSYEQYF. The CDR3 DNA sequence: TGTGCCAGCAGCGTAGCATCTAGCGGATCCTACGAGCAGTACTTC.

This clonotype came up a few times. With a far larger clone one base away, a read error is the likely cause. The chain has TRBV6-1 and TRBJ2-3; 12 nucleotides agree with TRBD2. The CDR3 sequence is 15 residues long. Germline lookup yields CDR1 MNHNS and CDR2 SASEGT. The trim removed 6 bases at V and 2 bases at J, leaving 3 bases unmatched. The DNA for the CDR3 is TGTGCCAGCAGCCGACTAGCGGGAGACACAGATACGCAGTATTTT. The encoded protein is CASSRLAGDTDTQYF.

This clonotype appeared a few times. The chain is built from TRBV19 and TRBJ2-3, with 11 nucleotides matching TRBD2. V shed 4 bases and J 2 bases; nucleotides not matched to a gene: 5. Germline CDR1 LNHDA, CDR2 SQIVND (reference sequence). This CDR3 is built from 16 residues. The DNA of the CDR3 is TGTGCCAGTAGTACTAGGACTAGCGGGTTCACAGATACGCAGTATTTT. Amino acids: CASSTRTSGFTDTQYF.

This clonotype was picked up many times. The genes are TRBV5-5 and TRBJ2-5; D remains ambiguous. The CDR3 length is 14 residues. The V end lost 0 bases, the J end lost 2 bases, and 8 bases lay between the germline ends. Germline values: CDR1 SGHKS, CDR2 YYEKEE (reference sequence). The DNA for the CDR3 is TGTGCCAGCAGCTTGGACGGTGGGCAAGAGACCCAGTACTTC. Encoded protein: CASSLDGGQETQYF.

This clonotype showed up many times. The rearrangement links TRBV11-3 to TRBJ1-4, with TRBD1 as a possible D gene (5 bases). V shed 5 bases and J shed 3 bases, with 10 bases lying between them. The CDR3 is 14 residues long. Looked up from germline, CDR1 is SGHNT and CDR2 is YENEEA. CDR3 DNA sequence: TGTGCCAGCAGCGGCGGGGCGGCTAATGAAAAACTGTTTTTT. It yields the protein CASSGGAANEKLFF.

The chain links TRBV2 to TRBJ2-7, with 11 positions matching TRBD2. From germline, CDR1 is SNHLY and CDR2 FYNNEI. The CDR3 consists of 15 residues. J gave up 4 bases and V 6 bases, and 8 bases lay outside the gene matches. CDR3 DNA sequence: TGTGCCAGCAGCCTGACTAGCGGGGACATATACGAGCAGTACTTC. Translating gives CASSLTSGDIYEQYF.

This clonotype has a handful of counts. This may arise from a read error, as a much more abundant clone is one base away. The rearrangement uses TRBV7-3 and TRBJ2-1, with a possible D match to TRBD2 (6 bases). This CDR3 has 14 residues. Germline V gene sequence: CDR1 SGHTA, CDR2 FQGTGA. CDR3 nucleotides: TGTTCCAGCAGCTCAAGCGGGTCCTACAATGAGCAGTTCTTC. Its translation: CSSSSSGSYNEQFF. The whole variable domain, filled in from reference TRBV7-3 and TRBJ2-1, reads GAGVSQTPSNKVTEKGKYVELRCDPISGHTALYWYRQSLGQGPEFLIYFQGTGAADDSGLPNDRFFAVRPEGSVSTLKIQRTERGDSAVYLCSSSSSGSYNEQFFGPGTRLTVL.

This clonotype was detected a few times. CDR3 DNA: TGTGCCAGCAGCTCTAGCGGGGCAGACACAGATACGCAGTATTTT. Translated: CASSSSGADTDTQYF. The chain links TRBV7-3 to TRBJ2-3, with 9 bases fitting TRBD2. Trimming at V came to 4 bases and at J to 2 bases, leaving 4 bases not matched to a gene. Germline assignment: CDR1 SGHTA and CDR2 FQGTGA. CDR3 length equals 15 residues.

V is TRBV28 and J is TRBJ1-2; D might be TRBD1 (5 bases). V dropped 5 bases and J dropped 4 bases, with 17 bases sitting between them. Per the germline V gene, CDR1 is MDHEN and CDR2 is SYDVKM. This CDR3 contains 15 residues. CDR3 DNA: TGTGCCAGCAGTACAACAGGAGATGCATTCTATGGCTACACCTTC. It translates to CASSTTGDAFYGYTF.

Remarks on this clonotype: A read error may be the cause here, since a much bigger clone is one base away. The chain combines TRBV4-1 with TRBJ1-4, with TRBD1 identical over 8 bases. The CDR3 runs 17 residues. Germline CDR1 reads MGHRA; CDR2 reads YSYEKL. The CDR3 DNA sequence: TGCGCCAGCAGCCGAATCCAGGGGGCACGAACATATGAAAAACTGTTGTTT. Residues: CASSRIQGARTYEKLLF.

The chain couples TRBV19 to TRBJ2-5; D gene ambiguous. This CDR3 is built from 16 residues. The germline CDR1 and CDR2 sequences are LNHDA and SQIVND (reference sequence). V lost 7 bases and J 1 base, leaving 19 bases between the germline ends. CDR3 region: CASTLKPRTAQETQYF. CDR3 coding DNA: TGTGCCAGTACCCTCAAACCAAGGACGGCCCAAGAGACCCAGTACTTC.

The chain has TRBV4-1 and TRBJ1-5, with D perhaps matching TRBD1 (6 bases). Germline V gene data show CDR1 as MGHRA and CDR2 as YSYEKL. This CDR3 has 13 residues. V gave up 2 bases and J gave up 4 bases, with 6 bases separating them. The chain's CDR3 is CASSQRGNQPQHF. The CDR3 DNA sequence: TGCGCCAGCAGCCAAAGGGGGAATCAGCCCCAGCATTTT.